Below, 31 T cell receptor beta chains from the same sample are listed, as sequenced in a study of blood T cells in healthy people across ages. Using a J-beta primer mix together with a sample-barcoded 5' primer, a second PCR was run for about 6 to 11 cycles. TCRdb independently ran MiXCR on the 5' RACE reads; one entry per CDR3 protein. The sample carries about 1.1 million distinct CDR3 sequences, roughly two fifths recorded once. The material sequenced was blood. These receptors all stem from a man aged 18 to 29 in good health.

Of note for this clonotype: The junction differs from germline at one of its ends, possibly a read error. The rearrangement uses TRBV5-1 and TRBJ2-3; TRBD2 aligns across 8 bases. The CDR3 length is 16 residues. Germline V gene data show CDR1 as SGHRS and CDR2 as YFSETQ. The CDR3 DNA reads as TGCGCCAGCAGCTTGGACATAGCGGGGAGCACAGATACGCAGTCTTTT. Its translation is CASSLDIAGSTDTQSF.

The J gene is TRBJ1-5, the V gene TRBV3-1; 7 nucleotides match TRBD1. CDR1 and CDR2 (germline): LGHDT, YNNKEL (reference sequence). With V trimmed by 4 bases and J by 3 bases, 9 bases remained unmatched. The CDR3 has 16 residues. The CDR3 reads CASSPTGTASNQPQHF. The CDR3, as DNA: TGTGCCAGCAGCCCGACCGGGACAGCCTCCAATCAGCCCCAGCATTTT.

The genes are TRBV7-9 and TRBJ2-3, with no clear D. The CDR3 is 17 residues long. Per the germline V gene, CDR1 is SEHNR and CDR2 is FQNEAQ (reference sequence). V lost 5 bases to trimming and J lost 0 bases, with 18 bases between them. The CDR3, as DNA: TGTGCCAGCAGCCCTCCAAAAAGCAAAACTAGCACAGATACGCAGTATTTT. The encoded protein is CASSPPKSKTSTDTQYF.

This sequence joins TRBV30 and TRBJ2-3; either TRBD1 or TRBD2 may supply D (6 bases each). Germline V gene data show CDR1 as GTSNPN and CDR2 as SVGIG (reference sequence). The CDR3 contains 14 residues. V shed 2 bases and J shed 7 bases, with 16 bases lying between them. The CDR3 loop reads CAWSLRGVLYTQYF. DNA of the CDR3: TGTGCCTGGAGTTTAAGGGGGGTCCTTTATACGCAGTATTTT. The whole variable domain, remainder taken from reference TRBV30 and TRBJ2-3, is SQTIHQWPATLVQPVGSPLSLECTVEGTSNPNLYWYRQAAGRGLQLLFYSVGIGQISSEVPQNLSASRPQDRQFILSSKKLLLSDSGFYLCAWSLRGVLYTQYFGPGTRLTVL.

This clonotype turned up a few times. This rearrangement joins TRBV12-5 to TRBJ2-1; D is ambiguous. The CDR3 is 15 residues long. The germline gives CDR1 LGHNT, CDR2 FRNRAP. Deletions cut 7 bases from V and 5 bases from J, with 18 bases between. CDR3 sequence (DNA): TGTGCTAGTGCCCCCCTTGGCCCAGATAACAATGAGCAGTTCTTC. Its translation: CASAPLGPDNNEQFF. Variable domain in full (rest from reference TRBV12-5 and TRBJ2-1): DARVTQTPRHKVTEMGQEVTMRCQPILGHNTVFWYRQTMMQGLELLAYFRNRAPLDDSGMPKDRFSAEMPDATLATLKIQPSEPRDSAVYFCASAPLGPDNNEQFFGPGTRLTVL.

This clonotype was detected only a few times. This sequence joins TRBV4-1 and TRBJ1-5, with D unresolved. The CDR3 sequence is 17 residues long. From germline, CDR1 is MGHRA and CDR2 YSYEKL. V gave up 0 bases and J gave up 2 bases, with 14 bases separating them. The CDR3 region has the DNA TGCGCCAGCAGCCAAGACAGGAGCGGATGGGGCAATCAGCCCCAGCATTTT. Translated, it gives CASSQDRSGWGNQPQHF.

V is TRBV10-3 and J is TRBJ2-6, with D uncertain. Germline CDR1 ENHRY, CDR2 SYGVKD. The V and J ends lost 8 bases and 3 bases respectively, with 8 bases between them. This CDR3 has 13 residues. DNA of the CDR3: TGTGCCATCCCCGGAAATGGGGCCAACGTCCTGACTTTC. This codes for CAIPGNGANVLTF.

The chain carries TRBV20-1 and TRBJ1-1; possibly TRBD1 for D (6 bases). This CDR3 has 13 amino acids. The germline gives CDR1 DFQATT, CDR2 SNEGSKA (reference sequence). Deletions cut 6 bases from V and 6 bases from J, with 17 bases between. The CDR3 region is CSAARGAIAEAFF. In DNA, the CDR3 is TGCAGTGCGGCTCGGGGGGCGATCGCTGAAGCTTTCTTT.

This clonotype was found a few times. The rearrangement joins TRBV7-2 to TRBJ1-6; D not resolved. The V and J ends lost 7 bases and 5 bases respectively, with 15 bases between them. The CDR3 is made up of 15 amino acids. Germline-derived CDR1 and CDR2 are SGHTA and FQGNSA. CDR3 protein: CASTREGINNSPLHF. The CDR3 DNA reads TGTGCCAGCACAAGGGAGGGAATCAATAATTCACCCCTCCACTTT.

The gene calls are TRBV19 and TRBJ1-1, with D possibly TRBD1 on 6 matching bases. V lost 3 bases, J lost 0 bases, and 17 bases lay in between. The germline V gene encodes CDR1 LNHDA and CDR2 SQIVND (reference sequence). The CDR3 totals 17 residues. For the CDR3, the DNA is TGTGCCAGTAGTATGGGTTGGAGGGGACAAATGAACACTGAAGCTTTCTTT. Residues: CASSMGWRGQMNTEAFF.

The rearrangement uses TRBV6-4 and TRBJ2-5, with TRBD1 identical over 8 bases. This CDR3 spans 17 amino acids. Germline V gives CDR1 MRHNA, CDR2 SNTAGT. V lost 4 bases and J lost 11; bases outside the gene matches: 21. CDR3: CASSAVTGAGRHNEQYF. CDR3 DNA sequence: TGTGCCAGCAGTGCCGTGACAGGGGCGGGGAGACACAATGAGCAGTACTTC.

This clonotype was counted only a few times. This rearrangement joins TRBV27 to TRBJ1-2; 7 bases agree with TRBD1. The V segment lost 6 bases and the J segment 7 bases; nucleotides outside the gene matches: 5. The CDR3 runs 12 residues. Per the germline V gene, CDR1 is MNHEY and CDR2 is SMNVEV (reference sequence). This CDR3 reads CASSRGASGYTF. DNA of the CDR3: TGTGCCAGCAGCAGGGGGGCGAGTGGCTACACCTTC.

V usage is TRBV5-1 and J usage is TRBJ1-5, with D unresolved. The germline gives CDR1 SGHRS, CDR2 YFSETQ. The CDR3 runs 14 residues. Trimming stripped 0 bases from V and 7 bases from J, with 11 bases between. The CDR3, as DNA: TGCGCCAGCAGCTTGGATGGGTTTCGGCAGCCCCAGCATTTT. Its translation is CASSLDGFRQPQHF.

CDR3 nucleotide sequence: TGTGCCAGCAGCCAAGTTGGCGGGGGGGGCTACAATGAGCAGTTCTTC. Residues: CASSQVGGGGYNEQFF. The V call is TRBV4-2, the J call TRBJ2-1; 9 bases map to TRBD2. CDR1 is LGHNA, CDR2 YNFKEQ, per germline. V dropped 1 base and J dropped 3; count of bases not matched to a gene: 4. CDR3 size: 16 residues.

CDR3 in DNA: TGCGCCAGCAGCCAAGAACATCAGGCAACTAATGAAAAACTGTTTTTT. It encodes CASSQEHQATNEKLFF. The chain recombines TRBV4-3 with TRBJ1-4; D unresolved. Per germline, CDR1 LGHNA and CDR2 YSLEER. CDR3 size: 16 residues. Trimming cost V 0 bases and J 0 bases, with 8 bases left between them.

The V call is TRBV12-3 or TRBV12-4, the J call TRBJ2-1, with a weak D call TRBD1 (5 bases). TRBJ2-7 explains the end of the DNA better; the J call may be wrong. The length of the CDR3 is 15 residues. The CDR3 sequence: CASSLRGTVYNEQYF. CDR3 DNA: TGTGCCAGCAGTTTAAGGGGAACAGTCTACAATGAGCAGTACTTC.

The chain joins TRBV5-1 to TRBJ1-1; 11 nucleotides match TRBD1. J gave up 5 bases and V 5 bases, and 14 bases lay outside the gene matches. The CDR3 has 17 amino acids. The germline CDR1 and CDR2 sequences are SGHRS and YFSETQ. CDR3 in DNA: TGCGCCAGCAGTTTGCTCATTACCGGGACAGGGGGTACTGAAGCTTTCTTT. The encoded protein is CASSLLITGTGGTEAFF.

V gene TRBV3-1 combines with J gene TRBJ1-5; no reliable D call. Trimming pared 4 bases from V and 9 bases from J, leaving 10 bases between. Germline V lookup: CDR1 LGHDT, CDR2 YNNKEL (reference sequence). CDR3 length: 12 amino acids. The CDR3 bases are TGTGCCAGCAGCCCGTCGGGGATGCCCCAGCATTTT. Translation gives CASSPSGMPQHF.

Written as DNA, the CDR3 is TGTGCCAGCAGTCCTCATGGGGACAGGGGTATTCGGGACACTGAAGCTTTCTTT. Its protein is CASSPHGDRGIRDTEAFF. The chain links TRBV6-1 to TRBJ1-1, with 10 positions matching TRBD1. V lost 5 bases, J lost 3 bases, and 15 bases stayed unmatched. The CDR3 extends over 18 amino acids. Germline lookup yields CDR1 MNHNS and CDR2 SASEGT.

V gene TRBV4-3 combines with J gene TRBJ1-1, with no clear D. The CDR3 sequence is 17 residues long. The V end was cut by 1 base, the J end by 1 base, with 16 bases between. In germline, CDR1 is LGHNA, CDR2 YSLEER. As DNA, the CDR3 is TGCGCCAGCAGCCAAGGTATATTCGCCCTCTCGAACACTGAAGCTTTCTTT. It yields the protein CASSQGIFALSNTEAFF.

The rearrangement uses TRBV20-1 and TRBJ2-1; D is undetermined. Germline V gives CDR1 DFQATT, CDR2 SNEGSKA (reference sequence). The CDR3 sequence is 12 residues long. V shed 2 bases and J shed 3 bases, with 5 bases lying between them. CDR3 DNA: TGCAGTGCTAGAAGCCACTACAATGAGCAGTTCTTC. Protein product: CSARSHYNEQFF.

CDR3 bases: TGTGCAGACAGGGGAGAGGCGGAGCTATGGTTCTTC. This encodes CADRGEAELWFF. This rearrangement joins TRBV12-3 or TRBV12-4 to TRBJ2-1, with 8 nucleotides matching TRBD1. This CDR3 region has 12 residues.

This rearrangement joins TRBV9 to TRBJ2-7; weak D call: TRBD1 (5 bases). The J call is doubtful: the DNA matches TRBJ2-5 better. Germline lookup yields CDR1 SGDLS and CDR2 YYNGEE. The CDR3 has 16 residues. This chain's CDR3 is CASSVDRRPREETQYF. For the CDR3, the DNA is TGTGCCAGCAGCGTAGATAGGCGTCCCAGGGAAGAGACCCAGTACTTC.

The chain has TRBV10-3 and TRBJ2-2, with unresolved D. The germline gives CDR1 ENHRY, CDR2 SYGVKD. The CDR3 totals 15 residues. The V gene lost 7 bases and the J gene lost 0 bases, with 12 bases spanning the gap. The CDR3 nucleotides are TGTGCCATCAAAAGAGGTGATGCGAACACCGGGGAGCTGTTTTTT. It encodes CAIKRGDANTGELFF.

This clonotype has a handful of counts. V is TRBV12-3 or TRBV12-4 and J is TRBJ2-1, with a weak D call TRBD1 (5 bases). CDR3 length: 14 residues. Trimming took off 6 bases at V and 5 bases at J, with 14 bases between the two ends. The CDR3 DNA is TGTGCCAGCAGCTCCACCAGGGCTAACAATGAGCAGTTCTTC. Amino acids: CASSSTRANNEQFF.

In this sample, this clonotype turned up many times. The V and J genes are TRBV7-9 and TRBJ2-7, with TRBD1 matching 8 bases. CDR1 is SEHNR, CDR2 FQNEAQ, per germline (reference sequence). The CDR3 runs to 14 residues. The V and J ends lost 2 bases and 5 bases, in that order; junction bases with no gene match: 5. The CDR3 spells CASSLRDRTHEQYF. CDR3 nucleotide sequence: TGTGCCAGCAGCTTAAGGGACAGGACCCACGAGCAGTACTTC.

The chain links TRBV4-2 to TRBJ1-6; tentative D call: TRBD1 (6 bases). Germline CDR1 is LGHNA and CDR2 is YNFKEQ. V shed 0 bases and J shed 7 bases, with 13 bases lying between them. CDR3 size: 16 residues. CDR3 protein: CASSQDWARGNSPLHF. In DNA, the CDR3 is TGTGCCAGCAGCCAAGATTGGGCCAGGGGCAATTCACCCCTCCACTTT.

This clonotype was seen a handful of times. This chain uses TRBV7-2 with TRBJ1-2, with a possible D match to TRBD1 (5 bases). The germline gives CDR1 SGHTA, CDR2 FQGNSA. V gave up 9 bases and J gave up 4 bases, with 15 bases separating them. The CDR3 has 13 residues. The CDR3 protein is CASSEGRLYGYTF. Written as DNA, the CDR3 is TGTGCCAGTAGTGAGGGGCGTCTCTATGGCTACACCTTC.

This rearrangement joins TRBV27 to TRBJ1-2, with D possibly being TRBD1 (6 bases). Per the germline V gene, CDR1 is MNHEY and CDR2 is SMNVEV (reference sequence). V shed 5 bases and J shed 5 bases, with 15 bases lying between them. The CDR3 is made up of 14 amino acids. In nucleotides, the CDR3 is TGTGCCAGCAGTCTGGGGGCCGCGAAGTATGGCTACACCTTC. As protein: CASSLGAAKYGYTF.

The chain carries TRBV5-1 and TRBJ1-2; D possibly corresponds to TRBD1 (5 bases). This CDR3 has 15 residues. V shed 1 base and J shed 4 bases, with 14 bases lying between them. Germline CDR1 reads SGHRS; CDR2 reads YFSETQ. The CDR3 here is CASSLQQAGSYGYTF. In nucleotides, the CDR3 is TGCGCCAGCAGCTTGCAACAGGCTGGGAGCTATGGCTACACCTTC. The full variable domain, completed using reference TRBV5-1 and TRBJ1-2, is KAGVTQTPRYLIKTRGQQVTLSCSPISGHRSVSWYQQTPGQGLQFLFEYFSETQRNKGNFPGRFSGRQFSNSRSEMNVSTLELGDSALYLCASSLQQAGSYGYTFGSGTRLTVV.

This clonotype appeared a few times. The chain links TRBV4-3 to TRBJ2-3; weak D call: TRBD2 (5 bases). Trimming took off 2 bases at V and 5 bases at J, with 11 bases between the two ends. Germline CDR1 and CDR2: LGHNA and YSLEER. This CDR3 comprises 14 residues. The CDR3 is CASSQNSGLDTQYF. As DNA, the CDR3 is TGCGCCAGCAGCCAAAATTCGGGGTTAGATACGCAGTATTTT.